This TCR beta chain was captured by sequencing in a study of blood T cell repertoires in COVID-19. The overall study: Acute-phase and convalescent COVID-19 samples originated in the United States, Italy and Spain.

Only in-frame clones appear in the TCRdb table, and some are missing; sequencing was by immunoSEQ multiplex PCR. The data hold 80,000 to 95,000 clones, with approximately 80% observed a single time. The CDR3 loop spans 12 amino acids. Germline assignment: CDR1 MDHEN and CDR2 SYDVKM. V lost 6 bases, J lost 8 bases, and 13 bases lay in between. Sequencing was done on a sample of peripheral blood. The chain recombines TRBV28 with TRBJ1-2; no reliable D call. The TCR sequence derives from a woman aged 80 or over with active or convalescent COVID-19. The CDR3 nucleotides are TGTGCCAGCAGGGGTAGTGTAGCCGGCTACACCTTC. Protein: CASRGSVAGYTF.